These 13 T cell receptor beta chains were all obtained from the same sample, sequenced in a study of shared clonotypes between healthy human individuals. Assay: immunoSEQ multiplex PCR; the TCRdb copy retains only in-frame clones and omits some. The sample yields 2,500,000 or so clones, more than 85% seen once. The specimen was naive CD4+ T cells from PBMCs. The subset: CD45RA+ positively selected. These receptors all stem from a young man in good health. Some clones in this sample may be carry-over from other donors' samples.

CDR3: CASRALDTRYYGYTF. In DNA, the CDR3 is TGTGCCAGTAGAGCCCTGGACACCAGGTACTATGGCTACACCTTC. The chain links TRBV19 to TRBJ1-2; maybe TRBD1 (5 bases). This CDR3 region has 15 residues. The germline V and J ends were trimmed by 6 bases and 3 bases, with 17 bases remaining between them. CDR1 and CDR2 (germline): LNHDA, SQIVND (reference sequence).

The chain carries TRBV10-2 and TRBJ1-5; no clear D gene. In germline, CDR1 is WSHSY, CDR2 SAAADI. V was clipped by 0 bases and J by 3 bases, with 6 bases between them. This CDR3 comprises 14 residues. The CDR3 loop reads CASSESSFNQPQHF. The CDR3, as DNA: TGCGCCAGCAGTGAGTCTAGCTTCAATCAGCCCCAGCATTTT.

The CDR3 DNA follows: TGCGCCAGCAGCCAAGTTCGGAGGGAGAACACCGGGGAGCTGTTTTTT. It is translated as CASSQVRRENTGELFF. The V call is TRBV4-3, the J call TRBJ2-2; a possible D gene is TRBD2 (6 bases). Trimming shortened V by 1 base and J by 1 base, and 10 bases separated the two germline ends. Germline V gene data show CDR1 as LGHNA and CDR2 as YSLEER. The CDR3 loop spans 16 amino acids.

V and J are TRBV7-3 and TRBJ2-5; no clear D gene. V lost 1 base, J lost 2 bases, and 11 bases lay in between. The CDR3 has 15 amino acids. CDR1 is SGHTA, CDR2 FQGTGA, per germline. CDR3 coding DNA: TGTGCCAGCAGCTTAAGCAATCCCCTTCAAGAGACCCAGTACTTC. This encodes CASSLSNPLQETQYF.

Comment on this clone: The same CDR3 arises from other DNA sequences in this sample as well. CDR3 amino acids: CASSPQAGSTDTQYF. The CDR3 coding sequence is TGTGCCAGCAGCCCCCAGGCGGGCAGCACAGATACGCAGTATTTT. This chain uses TRBV7-3 with TRBJ2-3; the D gene is possibly TRBD2 (5 bases). V lost 5 bases and J lost 0, with 12 bases in between. The germline CDR1 and CDR2 sequences are SGHTA and FQGTGA. The CDR3 runs 15 residues.

This chain connects TRBV6-5 to TRBJ1-3; 8 positions agree with TRBD1. Per the germline V gene, CDR1 is MNHEY and CDR2 is SVGAGI. This CDR3 contains 14 residues. V lost 6 bases to trimming and J lost 7 bases; unmatched junction nucleotides: 8. The CDR3 region has the DNA TGTGCCAGCAGCGACGGCAGGGGGCATAACACCATATATTTT. This gives the protein CASSDGRGHNTIYF.

CDR3 sequence reads: CASSRGPRQPQHF. In DNA form, the CDR3 reads TGTGCCAGCAGTAGAGGGCCTAGGCAGCCCCAGCATTTT. The V call is TRBV27, the J call TRBJ1-5; D is ambiguous. Trimming cost V 5 bases and J 7 bases, with 12 bases left between them. CDR3 length equals 13 residues. Germline V CDR1 and CDR2: MNHEY, SMNVEV (reference sequence).

V is TRBV7-9 and J is TRBJ2-7; 9 bases are a match to TRBD1. Germline V lookup: CDR1 SEHNR, CDR2 FQNEAQ (reference sequence). The ends lost 5 bases at V and 5 bases at J; junction bases unmatched: 10. The CDR3 loop spans 15 amino acids. CDR3 in amino acids: CASSHTRDRVHEQYF. The CDR3 bases are TGTGCCAGCAGCCATACCCGGGACAGGGTCCACGAGCAGTACTTC.

The chain recombines TRBV9 with TRBJ1-3, with D possibly TRBD1 on 6 matching bases. Germline V gives CDR1 SGDLS, CDR2 YYNGEE. V shed 3 bases and J shed 4 bases, with 17 bases lying between them. The CDR3 is made up of 16 amino acids. The DNA for the CDR3 is TGTGCCAGCAGCGCCCGCGCCATGGACAGCGGAAACACCATATATTTT. Translation: CASSARAMDSGNTIYF.

The CDR3 DNA reads TGCGCCAGCAGCCGGGAAGGGCGACTAGCGGGAGGGCATGAGACCCAGTACTTC. It codes for CASSREGRLAGGHETQYF. V usage is TRBV4-1 and J usage is TRBJ2-5; 14 bases map to TRBD2. The CDR3 has 18 residues. The V segment lost 4 bases and the J segment 5 bases; nucleotides outside the gene matches: 12. CDR1 and CDR2 from the germline V gene are MGHRA and YSYEKL.

The rearrangement uses TRBV28 and TRBJ1-2; tentatively, D is TRBD1 (5 bases). V was shortened by 2 bases and J by 7 bases, with 17 bases between the two germline ends. Germline V lookup: CDR1 MDHEN, CDR2 SYDVKM. The CDR3 is 15 residues long. For the CDR3, the DNA is TGTGCCAGCAGTTTAAGAACAGGCAATTTGGGTGGCTACACCTTC. It translates to CASSLRTGNLGGYTF.

The chain joins TRBV6-5 to TRBJ2-3, with 10 bases matching TRBD2. V lost 0 bases and J lost 7; bases outside the gene matches: 7. Germline assignment: CDR1 MNHEY and CDR2 SVGAGI. The CDR3 extends over 16 amino acids. CDR3 DNA: TGTGCCAGCAGTTACTCTCTGCCTAGCGGGAGCAATACGCAGTATTTT. This translates into CASSYSLPSGSNTQYF.

The V and J genes are TRBV15 and TRBJ2-1; D is possibly TRBD2 (6 bases). V was clipped by 0 bases and J by 1 base, with 13 bases between them. CDR1 and CDR2 (germline): LNHNV, YYDKDF (reference sequence). This CDR3 has 17 residues. Here the CDR3 DNA reads TGTGCCACCAGCAGAGATCTTTTGGGGAGGTCCTACAATGAGCAGTTCTTC. This gives the protein CATSRDLLGRSYNEQFF.